Listed below are T cell receptor beta chains from one sample, sequenced in a study of cytomegalovirus exposure and HLA in healthy donors. TCRdb's table, derived via immunoSEQ multiplex PCR, lists solely in-frame clones and lacks some. The sample lists roughly 260,000 clones; about 87% were seen once. Material: PBMCs. The origin of the receptors is a man aged 18-30 years in good health and CMV-seronegative. The CDR3 runs from the conserved cysteine through the conserved F or W. A D gene is named only where the DNA matches it firmly. Clone size is given for some rows only: seen once, a few or many times, or a class if the clone is expanded.

clone size: NA
CDR3 length: 13
V gene: TRBV30
D gene: NA
J gene: TRBJ1-2
CDR3 protein: CAWSVTGYYGYTF
CDR3 DNA: TGTGCCTGGAGTGTTACAGGGTACTATGGCTACACCTTC

clone size: NA
CDR3 length: 13
V gene: TRBV5-1
D gene: NA
J gene: TRBJ2-2
CDR3 protein: CASSLDSPGELFF
CDR3 DNA: TGCGCCAGCAGCTTGGACTCCCCCGGGGAGCTGTTTTTT

clone size: once
CDR3 length: 15
V gene: TRBV27
D gene: NA
J gene: TRBJ2-1
CDR3 protein: CASERGKEWGREQFF
CDR3 DNA: TGTGCCAGCGAAAGGGGGAAAGAGTGGGGTCGTGAGCAGTTCTTC

clone size: NA
CDR3 length: 15
V gene: TRBV5-1
D gene: NA
J gene: TRBJ2-3
CDR3 protein: CASSFDYTSTDTQYF
CDR3 DNA: TGCGCCAGCAGTTTCGACTACACTAGCACAGATACGCAGTATTTT

clone size: NA
CDR3 length: 15
V gene: TRBV19
D gene: NA
J gene: TRBJ1-5
CDR3 protein: CASSMSSYSNQPQHF
CDR3 DNA: TGTGCCAGTAGTATGAGTTCCTATAGCAATCAGCCCCAGCATTTT

clone size: NA
CDR3 length: 14
V gene: TRBV28
D gene: NA
J gene: TRBJ1-1
CDR3 protein: CASSQGGTKTEAFF
CDR3 DNA: TGTGCCAGCAGCCAGGGTGGAACGAAGACTGAAGCTTTCTTT

clone size: NA
CDR3 length: 15
V gene: TRBV6-1
D gene: NA
J gene: TRBJ1-4
CDR3 protein: CASDLRGGANEKLFF
CDR3 DNA: TGTGCCAGCGATCTCCGGGGGGGAGCTAATGAAAAACTGTTTTTT

clone size: few
CDR3 length: 15
V gene: TRBV7-7
D gene: NA
J gene: TRBJ2-2
CDR3 protein: CASSLEGANGGELFF
CDR3 DNA: TGTGCCAGCAGCTTAGAAGGGGCGAATGGCGGGGAGCTGTTTTTT

clone size: NA
CDR3 length: 14
V gene: TRBV4-3
D gene: NA
J gene: TRBJ1-4
CDR3 protein: CASSQDRVSEKLFF
CDR3 DNA: TGCGCCAGCAGCCAAGACAGGGTTTCCGAAAAACTGTTTTTT

clone size: NA
CDR3 length: 13
V gene: TRBV6-5
D gene: NA
J gene: TRBJ1-1
CDR3 protein: CASSSTANTEAFF
CDR3 DNA: TGTGCCAGCAGTTCGACAGCGAACACTGAAGCTTTCTTT

clone size: NA
CDR3 length: 14
V gene: TRBV19
D gene: NA
J gene: TRBJ1-1
CDR3 protein: CASTYREGDTEAFF
CDR3 DNA: TGTGCCAGTACCTATCGGGAGGGCGACACTGAAGCTTTCTTT

clone size: once
CDR3 length: 17
V gene: TRBV5-4
D gene: TRBD2
J gene: TRBJ2-3
CDR3 protein: CASSLGASGGYTDTQYF
CDR3 DNA: TGTGCCAGCAGCTTGGGGGCTAGCGGGGGCTACACAGATACGCAGTATTTT

clone size: NA
CDR3 length: 15
V gene: TRBV28
D gene: TRBD2
J gene: TRBJ2-5
CDR3 protein: CASRLTSVRSETQYF
CDR3 DNA: TGTGCCAGCAGGCTGACTAGCGTCAGATCGGAGACCCAGTACTTC

clone size: NA
CDR3 length: 15
V gene: TRBV30
D gene: NA
J gene: TRBJ2-7
CDR3 protein: CAWSPGRGASYEQYF
CDR3 DNA: TGTGCCTGGAGCCCTGGTCGGGGGGCCTCCTACGAGCAGTACTTC